Below, one TCR beta chain is given with its context. Its antigen is currently unknown. The entry originates in a study of T cell responses to AZD1222 COVID-19 vaccine. Study outcomes and limitations: After the peak T cell response, and only then, were repertoires sampled. Just a handful of AZD1222 recipients were seropositive at baseline. Across the whole spike, CD4 TCRs peaked at regions 160-218 and 743-854.

The repertoire was sequenced with immunoSEQ multiplex PCR; TCRdb's copy has only in-frame clones and lacks some. The repertoire holds about 210,000 clones, with roughly 94% as singletons. Source: peripheral blood, taken 28 days after the second dose of the MenACWY control vaccine. This TCR was recovered from an adult who received the MenACWY meningococcal vaccine as a control.

CDR3 amino acids: CATSDLQDGEYQETQYF. CDR3 in DNA: TGTGCCACCAGTGATTTGCAAGACGGCGAGTACCAAGAGACCCAGTACTTC. The J gene is TRBJ2-5, the V gene TRBV24-1; D is ambiguous. The CDR3 length is 17 residues. Trimming cost V 0 bases and J 0 bases, with 13 bases left between them. The germline gives CDR1 KGHDR, CDR2 SFDVKD.